This TCR beta chain was recovered during a study of shared clonotypes between healthy human individuals. Overall study results and limits: Lower generation probabilities were found for non-shared clonotypes than for those shared by all four donors. Of the naive CD4 clonotypes, roughly 5% were shared across a handful of donors.

Naive CD8 isolation took CD45RO-negative cells positively selected for CCR7 and excluded terminally differentiated effector memory CD45RA+ cells. Genomic DNA per cell subset filled all wells of several immunoSEQ plates. The table came from immunoSEQ multiplex PCR; TCRdb's copy has only in-frame clones and leaves some out. The table lists millions of clones, approximately 94% of them singletons. Deletions cut 3 bases from V and 4 bases from J, with 9 bases between. The CDR3 extends over 14 amino acids. From germline, CDR1 is SGHVS and CDR2 FNYEAQ. Worth noting for this clone: Its antigen is still unknown.

The rearrangement joins TRBV7-6 to TRBJ2-2; a weak D match, TRBD2 (6 bases). Material for sequencing was naive CD8+ T cells sorted from blood. This TCR was sampled from a young man in good health. CDR3 bases: TGTGCCAGCAGCTTGGGGGGAGGCACCGGGGAGCTGTTTTTT. Translation gives CASSLGGGTGELFF.